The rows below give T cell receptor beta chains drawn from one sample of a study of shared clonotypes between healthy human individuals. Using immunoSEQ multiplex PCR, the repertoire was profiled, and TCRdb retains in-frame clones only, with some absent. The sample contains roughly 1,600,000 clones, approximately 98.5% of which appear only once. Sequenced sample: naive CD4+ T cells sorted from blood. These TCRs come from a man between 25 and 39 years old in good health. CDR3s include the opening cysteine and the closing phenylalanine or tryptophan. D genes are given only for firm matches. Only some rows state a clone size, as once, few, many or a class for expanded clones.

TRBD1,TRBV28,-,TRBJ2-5,CASSLTGEETQYF,TGTGCCAGCAGTTTGACAGGGGAAGAGACCCAGTACTTC
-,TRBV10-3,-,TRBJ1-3,CAISETEGNTIYF,TGTGCCATCAGTGAAACGGAAGGAAACACCATATATTTT
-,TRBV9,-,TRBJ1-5,CASSVDLNQPQHF,TGTGCCAGCAGCGTAGACCTCAATCAGCCCCAGCATTTT
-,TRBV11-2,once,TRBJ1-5,CASSLDSLYSNQPQHF,TGTGCCAGCAGCTTAGATTCTCTCTATAGCAATCAGCCCCAGCATTTT
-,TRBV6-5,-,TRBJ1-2,CASSYGSRPKDYGYTF,TGTGCCAGCAGTTACGGGAGCCGTCCCAAGGACTATGGCTACACCTTC
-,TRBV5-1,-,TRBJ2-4,CASSAGGADIQYF,TGCGCCAGCAGCGCCGGAGGGGCGGACATTCAGTACTTC
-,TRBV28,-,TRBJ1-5,CASSLTAGIESNQPQHF,TGTGCCAGCAGTTTAACGGCCGGGATTGAGAGCAATCAGCCCCAGCATTTT
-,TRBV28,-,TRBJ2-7,CASSFPGATRGSEQYF,TGTGCCAGCAGTTTTCCGGGAGCAACGAGGGGTAGCGAGCAGTACTTC
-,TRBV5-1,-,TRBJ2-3,CASSLDQRTDTQYF,TGCGCCAGCAGCTTGGACCAGCGCACAGATACGCAGTATTTT
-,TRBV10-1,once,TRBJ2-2,CASSEGVNTGELFF,TGCGCCAGCAGTGAGGGGGTAAACACCGGGGAGCTGTTTTTT
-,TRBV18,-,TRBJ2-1,CASYKSGIDTDEQFF,TGTGCCAGCTATAAGTCCGGGATTGATACCGATGAGCAGTTCTTC
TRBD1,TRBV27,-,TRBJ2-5,CASSSLGQDQETQYF,TGTGCCAGCAGTTCCCTCGGACAGGACCAAGAGACCCAGTACTTC
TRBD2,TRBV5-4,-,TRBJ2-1,CASSPSGTSYNEQFF,TGTGCCAGCAGTCCCAGCGGGACCTCCTACAATGAGCAGTTCTTC
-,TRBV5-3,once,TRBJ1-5,CARSLVSGEGNQPQHF,TGTGCCAGAAGCTTGGTTTCGGGGGAGGGCAATCAGCCCCAGCATTTT
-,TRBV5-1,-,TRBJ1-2,CASSLVGLAGYTF,TGCGCCAGCAGCTTGGTTGGACTTGCAGGCTACACCTTC
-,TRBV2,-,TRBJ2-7,CASSPNRVPYEQYF,TGTGCCAGCAGTCCTAACAGGGTGCCCTACGAGCAGTACTTC
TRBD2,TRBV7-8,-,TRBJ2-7,CASSLVLAAYEQYF,TGTGCCAGCAGCTTAGTTCTAGCGGCCTACGAGCAGTACTTC
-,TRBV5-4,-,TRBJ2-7,CASSSNVAGFYEQYF,TGTGCCAGCAGCTCGAATGTGGCAGGGTTTTACGAGCAGTACTTC
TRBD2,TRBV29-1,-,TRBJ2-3,CSVEDQTSGRTDTQYF,TGCAGCGTTGAAGATCAGACTAGCGGGAGGACAGATACGCAGTATTTT
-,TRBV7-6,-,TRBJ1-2,CASNSSVLEGGYTF,TGTGCCAGCAACTCGTCCGTCCTCGAGGGCGGCTACACCTTC
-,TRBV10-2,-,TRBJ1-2,CASSEAGAFGYTF,TGCGCCAGCAGTGAAGCGGGGGCTTTTGGCTACACCTTC
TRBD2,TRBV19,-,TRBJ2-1,CASSIGGGSFYNEQFF,TGTGCCAGTAGTATAGGGGGCGGGAGCTTCTACAATGAGCAGTTCTTC
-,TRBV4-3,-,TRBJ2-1,CASSQEGLNPSYNEQFF,TGCGCCAGCAGCCAAGAGGGGCTTAACCCCTCCTACAATGAGCAGTTCTTC
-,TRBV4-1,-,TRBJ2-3,CASSPPPGGTDTQYF,TGCGCCAGCAGCCCCCCCCCGGGTGGGACAGATACGCAGTATTTT
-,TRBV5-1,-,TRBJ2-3,CASSRGWVQDTDTQYF,TGCGCCAGCAGCCGGGGCTGGGTACAGGACACAGATACGCAGTATTTT
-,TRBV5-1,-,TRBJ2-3,CASSFYRATDTQYF,TGCGCCAGCAGCTTTTACAGGGCCACAGATACGCAGTATTTT
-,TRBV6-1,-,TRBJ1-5,CASSEAVEGQPQHF,TGTGCCAGCAGTGAAGCAGTTGAGGGTCAGCCCCAGCATTTT
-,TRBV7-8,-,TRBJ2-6,CASTPSSGSGANVLTF,TGTGCCAGCACCCCCAGCTCAGGCTCTGGGGCCAACGTCCTGACTTTC
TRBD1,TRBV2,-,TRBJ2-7,CASIPDRGLSYEQYF,TGTGCCAGCATTCCGGACAGGGGCCTCTCCTACGAGCAGTACTTC
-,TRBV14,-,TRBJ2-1,CASSQDLYNEQFF,TGTGCCAGCAGCCAAGATCTGTACAATGAGCAGTTCTTC
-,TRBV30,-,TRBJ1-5,CAWSEDSNQPQHF,TGTGCCTGGAGCGAGGACAGCAATCAGCCCCAGCATTTT
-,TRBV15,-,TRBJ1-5,CATSRGRSGNQPQHF,TGTGCCACCAGCAGAGGACGGTCCGGCAATCAGCCCCAGCATTTT
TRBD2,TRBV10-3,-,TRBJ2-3,CAISARRAREAKGTDTQYF,TGTGCCATCAGTGCCCGCCGAGCGCGGGAGGCGAAAGGCACAGATACGCAGTATTTT
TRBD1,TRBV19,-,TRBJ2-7,CATSGQGNYEQYF,TGTGCCACCTCAGGACAGGGGAATTACGAGCAGTACTTC
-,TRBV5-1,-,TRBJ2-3,CASSLALLGVTDTQYF,TGCGCCAGCAGCTTGGCTCTCCTAGGGGTCACAGATACGCAGTATTTT
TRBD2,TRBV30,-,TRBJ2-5,CAWSTKGTSMSQYF,TGTGCCTGGAGTACCAAAGGGACTAGCATGTCCCAGTACTTC
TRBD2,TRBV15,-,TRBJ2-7,CATSFGTRSYEQYF,TGTGCCACCAGTTTCGGGACTAGATCCTACGAGCAGTACTTC